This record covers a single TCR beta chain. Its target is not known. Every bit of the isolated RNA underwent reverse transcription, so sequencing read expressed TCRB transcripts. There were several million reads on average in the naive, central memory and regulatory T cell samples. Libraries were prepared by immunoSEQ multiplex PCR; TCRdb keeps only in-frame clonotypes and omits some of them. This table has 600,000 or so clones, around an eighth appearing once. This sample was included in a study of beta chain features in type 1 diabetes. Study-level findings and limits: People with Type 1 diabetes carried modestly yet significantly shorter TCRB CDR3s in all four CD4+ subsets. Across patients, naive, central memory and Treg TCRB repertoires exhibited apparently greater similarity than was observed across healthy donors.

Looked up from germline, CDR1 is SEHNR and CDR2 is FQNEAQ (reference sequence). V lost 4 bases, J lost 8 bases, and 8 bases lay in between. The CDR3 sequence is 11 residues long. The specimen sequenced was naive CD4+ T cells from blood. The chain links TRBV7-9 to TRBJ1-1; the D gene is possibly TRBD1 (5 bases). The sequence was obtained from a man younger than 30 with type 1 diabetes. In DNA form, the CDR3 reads TGTGCCAGCAGCTCTAGGACAGAAGCTTTCTTT. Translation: CASSSRTEAFF.